The clone carrying this T cell receptor beta chain has at least ten counts. Its specificity is unknown. CDR3 length: 13 amino acids. Trimming took off 7 bases at V and 8 bases at J, with 17 bases between the two ends. Time point reported: newly diagnosed GD, antithyroid drugs for less than 3 months. The TCR library used RNA extracted from PBMCs. The sample originates from a study of regulatory T cells in long-lasting Graves disease. Study background: Antithyroid drugs had been taken under 3 months by newly diagnosed Graves' patients.

Arm-PCR of CDR3 regions and iRepertoire HTBI primers were the basis on which TCR beta libraries were built. TCRdb used MiXCR to reprocess the multiplex PCR reads, holding one entry per CDR3 protein. Of about 370,000 distinct CDR3 sequences in the sample, roughly 15% were seen once. Whole-study findings and limits: Peripheral blood, not thyroid tissue, was the sole material studied.

The sample consisted of peripheral blood mononuclear cells (PBMCs), taken at new diagnosis, from a patient treated with antithyroid drugs. The chain combines TRBV12-3 or TRBV12-4 with TRBJ1-2; D may be TRBD1 (5 bases). This clonotype was obtained from a female donor with Graves disease. This chain's CDR3 is CASTYSGSYGYTF. CDR3 bases: TGTGCCAGCACTTATTCAGGGTCCTACGGCTACACCTTC.